Sequencing of this T cell receptor beta chain was carried out in a study of patients and donors after allogeneic stem cell transplantation. The CDR3 is 14 residues long. CDR1 is SGDLS, CDR2 YYNGEE, per germline. Trimming cost V 0 bases and J 7 bases, with 13 bases left between them. TCRdb recomputed calls from the RT-PCR reads with MiXCR, one row per CDR3 protein. The repertoire holds under 200,000 distinct CDR3 sequences, 24% seen once, with 26% in the top ten. The sequencing input was blood, either unsorted or a sorted T cell fraction (not recorded which). The chain uses TRBV9 and TRBJ1-2; unclear D gene. This TCR was recovered from a human donor who was either an allogeneic HSCT recipient or a stem cell or donor lymphocyte infusion donor (not recorded which). It is not recorded whose cells these are; they may come from a transplant donor. CDR3 sequence reads: CASSVGGQSTGYTF. CDR3 coding DNA: TGTGCCAGCAGCGTAGGAGGGCAGTCGACTGGCTACACCTTC.